This T cell receptor beta chain came from a study of cytomegalovirus exposure and HLA in healthy donors. General study findings and limits: In a later analysis, donors in an Asian-associated ancestry cluster reportedly had fewer N-insertions in productive TCRs than the cohort mean. In terms of immune exposure information, only CMV serostatus was available. A prior analysis recorded that most TCR beta V segments were productive about 90% or about 30% of the time. Prediction of most subjects' HLA-A and HLA-B alleles by TCR beta sequences was reportedly accurate.

The CDR3 has 13 residues. As for this clone: Its antigen is unidentified.

The PCR used 60 Vbeta and 13 Jbeta primers. Libraries were prepared by immunoSEQ multiplex PCR; TCRdb keeps only in-frame clonotypes and omits some of them. The data show 200,000 to 250,000 clones, roughly 70% seen once. The sequenced sample was PBMCs. This clonotype was sampled from a woman aged 25 to 45 in good health and CMV-seronegative. The chain uses TRBV12-1 and TRBJ1-2; the table assigns TRBD1, which was not confirmed against the DNA. TRBV12-1 is tagged as a pseudogene. CDR3 DNA sequence: TGTGCCAGCAGCTCGGACAGGGTAACTGGCTACACCTTC. It codes for CASSSDRVTGYTF.